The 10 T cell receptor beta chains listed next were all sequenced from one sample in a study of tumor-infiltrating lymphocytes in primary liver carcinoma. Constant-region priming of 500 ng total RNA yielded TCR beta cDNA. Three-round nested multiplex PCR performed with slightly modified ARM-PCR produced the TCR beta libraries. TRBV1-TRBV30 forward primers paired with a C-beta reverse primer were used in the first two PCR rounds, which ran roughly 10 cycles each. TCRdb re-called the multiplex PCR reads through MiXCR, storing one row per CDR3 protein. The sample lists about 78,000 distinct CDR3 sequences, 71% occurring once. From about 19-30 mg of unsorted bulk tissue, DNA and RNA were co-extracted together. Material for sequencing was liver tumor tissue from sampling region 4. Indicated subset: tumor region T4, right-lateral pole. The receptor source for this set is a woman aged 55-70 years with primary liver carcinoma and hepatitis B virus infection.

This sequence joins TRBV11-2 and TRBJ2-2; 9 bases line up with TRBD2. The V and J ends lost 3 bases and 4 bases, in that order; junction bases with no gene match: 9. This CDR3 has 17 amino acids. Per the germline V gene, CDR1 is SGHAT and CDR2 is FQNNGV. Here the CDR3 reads CASSFPVAGVPTGELFF. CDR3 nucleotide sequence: TGTGCCAGCAGCTTCCCCGTAGCGGGAGTTCCCACCGGGGAGCTGTTTTTT.

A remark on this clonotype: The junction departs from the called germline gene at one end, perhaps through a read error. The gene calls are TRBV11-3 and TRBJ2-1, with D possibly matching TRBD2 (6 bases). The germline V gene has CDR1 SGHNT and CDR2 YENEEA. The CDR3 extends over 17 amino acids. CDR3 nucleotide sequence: TGTGCCAGTAGCTCCCGGAGGGTGCGGACCATGGGCATTGAGCAGTTCTTC. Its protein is CASSSRRVRTMGIEQFF.

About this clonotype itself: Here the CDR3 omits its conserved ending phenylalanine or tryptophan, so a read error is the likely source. The CDR3 spells CGVDSTGGPYEQYS. CDR3 nucleotides: TGTGGCGTTGACTCGACAGGGGGTCCCTACGAGCAGTACTCC. The chain joins TRBV29-1 to TRBJ2-7; 9 positions match TRBD1. Germline V gene data show CDR1 as SQVTM and CDR2 as ANQGSEA. The CDR3 contains 14 residues.

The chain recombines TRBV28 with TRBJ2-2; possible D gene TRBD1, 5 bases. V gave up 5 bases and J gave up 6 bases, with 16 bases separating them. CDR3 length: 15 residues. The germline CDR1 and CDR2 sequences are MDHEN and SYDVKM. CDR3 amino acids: CASSIAGSSAGELFF. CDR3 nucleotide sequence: TGTGCCAGCAGTATAGCAGGGTCGAGCGCCGGGGAGCTGTTTTTT.

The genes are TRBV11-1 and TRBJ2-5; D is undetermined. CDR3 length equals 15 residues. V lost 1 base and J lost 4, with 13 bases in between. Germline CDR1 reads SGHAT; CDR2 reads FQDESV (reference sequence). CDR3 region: CASSLGDGSPETQYF. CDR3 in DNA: TGTGCCAGCAGCTTAGGAGACGGCAGTCCAGAGACCCAGTACTTC.

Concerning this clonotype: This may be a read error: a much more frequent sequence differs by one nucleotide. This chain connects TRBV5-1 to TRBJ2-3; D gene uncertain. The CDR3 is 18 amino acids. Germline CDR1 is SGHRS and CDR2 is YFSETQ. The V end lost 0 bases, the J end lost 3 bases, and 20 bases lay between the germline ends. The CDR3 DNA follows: TGCGCCAGCAGCTTGGATTGTCGCGGAGTTAGCCATACAGATACGCAGTATTTT. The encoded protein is CASSLDCRGVSHTDTQYF. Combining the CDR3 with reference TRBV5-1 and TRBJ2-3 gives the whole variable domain KAGVTQTPRYLIKTRGQQVTLSCSPISGHRSVSWYQQTPGQGLQFLFEYFSETQRNKGNFPGRFSGRQFSNSRSEMNVSTLELGDSALYLCASSLDCRGVSHTDTQYFGPGTRLTVL.

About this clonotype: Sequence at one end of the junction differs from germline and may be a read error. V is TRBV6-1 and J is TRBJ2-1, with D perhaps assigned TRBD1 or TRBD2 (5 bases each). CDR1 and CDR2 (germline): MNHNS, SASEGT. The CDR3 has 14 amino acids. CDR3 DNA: TGTGCCACCAGTGAGCAACTGGGGGTTTCTGAGCAGTTCTTC. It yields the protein CATSEQLGVSEQFF.

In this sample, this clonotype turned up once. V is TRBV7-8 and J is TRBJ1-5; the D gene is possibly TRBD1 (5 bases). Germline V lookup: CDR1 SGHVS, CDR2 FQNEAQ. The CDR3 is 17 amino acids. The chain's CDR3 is CACSLAPVGGGRQPQHF. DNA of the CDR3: TGTGCATGCAGCTTAGCCCCCGTCGGGGGTGGGAGACAGCCCCAGCATTTT.

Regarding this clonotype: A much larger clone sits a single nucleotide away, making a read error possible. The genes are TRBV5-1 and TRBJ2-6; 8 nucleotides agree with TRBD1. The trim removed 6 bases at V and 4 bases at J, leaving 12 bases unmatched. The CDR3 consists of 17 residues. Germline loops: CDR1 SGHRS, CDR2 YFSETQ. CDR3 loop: CASTWTGWSRGANVLTF. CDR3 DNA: TGCGCCAGCACCTGGACAGGGTGGTCTAGGGGGGCCAACGTCCTGACTTTC.

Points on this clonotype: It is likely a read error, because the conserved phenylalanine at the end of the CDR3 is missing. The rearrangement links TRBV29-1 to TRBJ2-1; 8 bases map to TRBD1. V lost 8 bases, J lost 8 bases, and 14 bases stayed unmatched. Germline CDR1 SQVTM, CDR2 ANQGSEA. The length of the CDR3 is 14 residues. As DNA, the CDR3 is TGCAGCCTGCATCCCAGGGGGCGTTTAGATGAGCAGTTCCTC. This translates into CSLHPRGRLDEQFL.